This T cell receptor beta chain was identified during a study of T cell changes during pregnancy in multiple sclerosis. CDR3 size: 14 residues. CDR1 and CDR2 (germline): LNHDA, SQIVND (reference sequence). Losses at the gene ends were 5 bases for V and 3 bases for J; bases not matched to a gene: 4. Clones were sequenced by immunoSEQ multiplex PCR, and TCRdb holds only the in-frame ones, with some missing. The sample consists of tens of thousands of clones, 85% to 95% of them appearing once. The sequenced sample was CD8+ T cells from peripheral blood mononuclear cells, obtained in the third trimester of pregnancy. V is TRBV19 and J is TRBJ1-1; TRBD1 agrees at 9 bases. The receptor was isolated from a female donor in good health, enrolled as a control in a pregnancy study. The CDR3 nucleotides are TGTGCCAGTAGTTGGACAGGGGCGGACACTGAAGCTTTCTTT. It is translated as CASSWTGADTEAFF.